This is a list of T cell receptor beta chains from one sample in a study of T cells in narcolepsy. Assay: immunoSEQ multiplex PCR; the TCRdb copy retains only in-frame clones and omits some. The table lists around 27,000 clones, roughly 80% of them singletons. The source material was CD45RA- memory CD4+ T cells from PBMCs. The receptors were sampled from a human donor with narcolepsy. CDR3s include the opening cysteine and the closing phenylalanine or tryptophan. A D gene is named only where the DNA matches it firmly. Clone size, where shown, is once, few, many, or a class for clones that have expanded.

DNA,CDR3,size,D,V,J
TGTGCCAGCAGCCAGGGACAGTCCTATGGCTACACCTTC,CASSQGQSYGYTF,-,TRBD1,TRBV7-2,TRBJ1-2
TGTGCCAGCAGCCTGGGACAGGTCTATGGCTACACCTTC,CASSLGQVYGYTF,few,TRBD1,TRBV5-4,TRBJ1-2
TGTGCCAGCAGCTTACCTGGAACAGGATTTGGCTACACCTTC,CASSLPGTGFGYTF,-,-,TRBV28,TRBJ1-2
TGTGCCAGTAGTCCGATCCCGACAGGGCCGCGACTCTACGAGCAGTACTTC,CASSPIPTGPRLYEQYF,-,TRBD1,TRBV19,TRBJ2-7
TGTGCCAGCAGCTTGGTTTCAGGGGGCAATAATTCACCCCTCCACTTT,CASSLVSGGNNSPLHF,-,TRBD1,TRBV5-6,TRBJ1-6
TGTGCCAGCAGCCGATGGGGGGAGACCCAGTACTTC,CASSRWGETQYF,-,-,TRBV7-6,TRBJ2-5
TGTGCCTGGAGTTCCGGGAGTCGAAATCAGCCCCAGCATTTT,CAWSSGSRNQPQHF,-,-,TRBV30,TRBJ1-5
TGCAGCGTAGGACGGGACTCGTACGAGCAGTACTTC,CSVGRDSYEQYF,once,-,TRBV29-1,TRBJ2-7
TGCGCCAGCAGCTTGGATGCAGGCAACCCCACCGGCGCTTTCTTT,CASSLDAGNPTGAFF,-,-,TRBV5-1,TRBJ1-1
TGCGCCAGCAGCAATGGACAGGGGTGGGAGTACTTC,CASSNGQGWEYF,few,TRBD1,TRBV5-1,TRBJ2-7
TGTGCCATCAGTGAGTCAATGGGTAGCGGTCGTACTGAAGCTTTCTTT,CAISESMGSGRTEAFF,-,-,TRBV10-3,TRBJ1-1
TGCAGCGTTGAAGTAGGAGGGGGCGAGACCCAGTACTTC,CSVEVGGGETQYF,-,-,TRBV29-1,TRBJ2-5
TGCAGTGCTCGGGACGGAATCGAAGCTTTCTTT,CSARDGIEAFF,-,-,TRBV20-1,TRBJ1-1
TGTGCCAGCAGTGGGACTAGCGGGGGGGCAGATACGCAGTATTTT,CASSGTSGGADTQYF,-,TRBD2,TRBV6-5,TRBJ2-3
TGTGCCAGCAGTTCACGGACTGGTAAAAATGAGCAGTTCTTC,CASSSRTGKNEQFF,-,-,TRBV28,TRBJ2-1
TGTGCCAGCTCACCTCCCGGGGGACAGGGGGTCACTGAAGCTTTCTTT,CASSPPGGQGVTEAFF,-,TRBD1,TRBV18,TRBJ1-1
TGTGCCAGCAGCGTGTTGGGGGCTGAAGAGACCCAGTACTTC,CASSVLGAEETQYF,-,-,TRBV9,TRBJ2-5
TGTGCCAGCAGTGATGTGGGGGCACACCAGCATTTT,CASSDVGAHQHF,-,-,TRBV2,TRBJ1-5
TGTGCCAGTAGTATCCCTGACCTTGGGGGCGAAAAACTGTTTTTT,CASSIPDLGGEKLFF,-,-,TRBV19,TRBJ1-4
TGTGCCAGCAGTTACTCAACTAATGAAAAACTGTTTTTT,CASSYSTNEKLFF,-,-,TRBV6-5,TRBJ1-4
TGCAGTGCTAGTCTCATAAACGGCTACACCTTC,CSASLINGYTF,-,-,TRBV20-1,TRBJ1-2
TGCGCCAGCAGCTTGAGGTCCGGGACTACCCAACGGAACACTGAAGCTTTCTTT,CASSLRSGTTQRNTEAFF,-,-,TRBV5-1,TRBJ1-1
TGTGCCAGCAGTTTCAAGGGGGCGAGAACAGATACGCAGTATTTT,CASSFKGARTDTQYF,-,TRBD1,TRBV28,TRBJ2-3
TGTGCCAGCAGCTTAGGGGGTCACGGAAACACCATATATTTT,CASSLGGHGNTIYF,-,-,TRBV11-2,TRBJ1-3
TGTGCCAGCAGCGTCCGACAGGGGAACCTATACGAGCAGTACTTC,CASSVRQGNLYEQYF,-,TRBD1,TRBV9,TRBJ2-7
TGTGCCAGCAGCTTATCACGGCTGAACACTGAAGCTTTCTTT,CASSLSRLNTEAFF,-,-,TRBV7-9,TRBJ1-1
TGCGCCAGCAGTGAGTCGATCCCGAGCGAGCAGTACTTC,CASSESIPSEQYF,-,-,TRBV10-2,TRBJ2-7
TGTGCCAGCAGTCCCTTGGGGGGGGCCAACGTCCTGACTTTC,CASSPLGGANVLTF,-,-,TRBV27,TRBJ2-6
TGCGCCAGCAGCTCCCCCGGGACAGGGGCAGGGGATACGCAGTATTTT,CASSSPGTGAGDTQYF,once,TRBD1,TRBV5-1,TRBJ2-3
TGCGCCAGCAGCCAAGGAGGTGCAGGGGGTGTCTACGAGCAGTACTTC,CASSQGGAGGVYEQYF,-,TRBD1,TRBV4-1,TRBJ2-7
TGTGCATCCGGGACAGGGGCCACCGGGGAGCTGTTTTTT,CASGTGATGELFF,-,TRBD1,TRBV5-4,TRBJ2-2
TGCGCCAGCAGAACGGGATCTAACACTGAAGCTTTCTTT,CASRTGSNTEAFF,-,-,TRBV5-1,TRBJ1-1
TGCGCCAGCAGCTCCGAGGGAGACTTCTATGGCTACACCTTC,CASSSEGDFYGYTF,-,-,TRBV5-1,TRBJ1-2
TGTGCCAGCAGACAAATTGTAGCGGGGGGTAGGGGCGAGCAGTACTTC,CASRQIVAGGRGEQYF,-,TRBD2,TRBV28,TRBJ2-7
TGTGCCAGCAGTTCACGGGACACCCAAGAGACCCAGTACTTC,CASSSRDTQETQYF,-,-,TRBV28,TRBJ2-5
TGTGCCAGCAGCTTTAGCACAGGCCAAGAGACCCAGTACTTC,CASSFSTGQETQYF,once,-,TRBV7-8,TRBJ2-5
TGTGCCAGCAGCTTCGACTCGGGACAGCAAGAGACCCAGTACTTC,CASSFDSGQQETQYF,few,TRBD1,TRBV5-4,TRBJ2-5
TGTGCCAGCAGCCGACAGGTGGCGAACACCGGGGAGCTGTTTTTT,CASSRQVANTGELFF,-,-,TRBV7-3,TRBJ2-2
TGTGCCTGTCCCCGGGGAGGGGGCAATACTGAAGCTTTCTTT,CACPRGGGNTEAFF,-,TRBD1,TRBV30,TRBJ1-1
TGCAGTGCCCAACGGGGGACTGAAGCTTTCTTT,CSAQRGTEAFF,once,-,TRBV20-1,TRBJ1-1
TGTGCCAGCAGTACCCTAGGGGACCAAGAGACCCAGTACTTC,CASSTLGDQETQYF,-,-,TRBV27,TRBJ2-5
TGTGCCAGTAGTATAGGGGGCACAGATACGCAGTATTTT,CASSIGGTDTQYF,-,-,TRBV19,TRBJ2-3
TGTGCCAGCTCACCAAACCCCAGAGGCTCTGGGGCCAACGTCCTGACTTTC,CASSPNPRGSGANVLTF,-,-,TRBV18,TRBJ2-6
TGTGCCACCCGGACGCCGAGCTCCTACGAGCAGTACTTC,CATRTPSSYEQYF,-,-,TRBV28,TRBJ2-7
TGTGCCAGCAGCCTACAGCCAGGGGTGAACACTGAAGCTTTCTTT,CASSLQPGVNTEAFF,-,-,TRBV7-3,TRBJ1-1